This TCR beta chain was sequenced for a study of early T cells in non-severe SARS-CoV-2 infection. Comment on this clonotype: Antigen specificity is unknown.

Findings and limits, study-wide: There was a bias toward anti-spike CD8 responses in VDJdb matching, which missed private and CD4 specificities.

Attachment of unique molecular identifiers to individual cDNA molecules was performed. TCRdb itself ran the 5' RACE reads through MiXCR, one entry per CDR3 protein. The data show around 80,000 distinct CDR3 sequences, roughly 12% seen once. The V end was cut by 5 bases, the J end by 4 bases, with 3 bases between. Germline-derived CDR1 and CDR2 are SGHAT and FQNNGV. CDR3 length: 11 amino acids. J is TRBJ2-1 and V is TRBV11-2, with D uncertain. This clonotype originated in an adult who was a healthcare worker with PCR-confirmed SARS-CoV-2 infection or an uninfected control (not recorded which). The specimen sequenced was whole blood. The chain's CDR3 is CASSVYNEQFF. In nucleotides, the CDR3 is TGTGCCAGCAGCGTATACAATGAGCAGTTCTTC. The full variable domain, completed using reference TRBV11-2 and TRBJ2-1, is EAGVAQSPRYKIIEKRQSVAFWCNPISGHATLYWYQQILGQGPKLLIQFQNNGVVDDSQLPKDRFSAERLKGVDSTLKIQPAKLEDSAVYLCASSVYNEQFFGPGTRLTVL.